The clone carrying this T cell receptor (beta chain) is categorized as medium-sized. Its antigen is unknown. This record belongs to a study of metastatic and nonmetastatic thyroid tumors. Overall study: Repertoire comparisons spanned blood and tumor or nodule tissue from malignant and benign thyroid patients. Points from the study as a whole: TCR beta diversity was reportedly significantly higher in malignant thyroid tumors than benign nodules, in blood and tumor.

Germline CDR1 MNHNS, CDR2 SASEGT. The V and J ends lost 8 bases and 1 base respectively, with 5 bases between them. CDR3 size: 11 residues. All patients were treatment-naive before thyroid surgery. TCRdb re-analyzed the PCR reads through MiXCR. The sample has fewer than 13,000 clones, 9% to 15% seen once; the top ten hold approximately 12%. The V call is TRBV6-1, the J call TRBJ1-1; D is unresolved. The clonotype was recovered from a female donor with papillary thyroid cancer or a benign thyroid nodule (not recorded which). Some clones in this sample may be carry-over from other donors' samples. Input material: blood. The CDR3 DNA follows: TGTGCCAGCTCCTCGAACACTGAAGCTTTCTTT. It encodes CASSSNTEAFF.